This TCR beta chain was found in a study of cytomegalovirus exposure and HLA in healthy donors. The CDR3 covers 15 residues. Germline lookup yields CDR1 MNHNS and CDR2 SASEGT. The V end was cut by 7 bases, the J end by 4 bases, with 19 bases between. Each donor's status was that of a healthy bone marrow donor. The sample holds many counts of this clone. Its specificity is unknown. Whole-study results and caveats: In terms of immune exposure information, only CMV serostatus was available. For most subjects, TCR beta sequences were reported to predict HLA-A and HLA-B alleles with accuracy.

It was with 60 Vbeta and 13 Jbeta primers that the PCR ran. Sequencing was performed with immunoSEQ multiplex PCR; in TCRdb, only in-frame clones are kept and a portion is missing. Among 75,000 to 100,000 clones listed, 64% were seen once. The sequence was collected from a man aged 55 to 70 in good health and CMV-seronegative. Sequenced sample: PBMCs. The chain combines TRBV6-1 with TRBJ2-5, with a possible D match to TRBD1 (6 bases). CDR3 in DNA: TGTGCCAGCACCACAATCCAGGGGAGCGGAGAGACCCAGTACTTC. This codes for CASTTIQGSGETQYF.